Listed below are T cell receptor beta chains from one sample, sequenced in a study of technical replicates of blood from a few donors. Clones were read by immunoSEQ multiplex PCR, and TCRdb kept only the in-frame ones, dropping some. The table shows about 80,000 clones, with 95% to 98% occurring only once. The sequencing input was T cells isolated from PBMCs. These receptors came from a human donor in good health. Both conserved end residues are part of each CDR3. The order of the fields is V gene, J gene, CDR3 protein.

v_call: TRBV29-1; j_call: TRBJ1-1; cdr3_aa: CSAGWGNTEAFF
v_call: TRBV7-9; j_call: TRBJ2-7; cdr3_aa: CASSSSSGRSYEQYF
v_call: TRBV21-1; j_call: TRBJ2-6; cdr3_aa: CASSKERTGAPGANVLTF
v_call: TRBV7-3; j_call: TRBJ2-3; cdr3_aa: CASSTPLAGGWDTQYF
v_call: TRBV10-3; j_call: TRBJ2-2; cdr3_aa: CAISGGGHTGELFF
v_call: TRBV6-5; j_call: TRBJ1-2; cdr3_aa: CASSYSTSRVFGYTF
v_call: TRBV5-1; j_call: TRBJ2-7; cdr3_aa: CASSSEGPGEQYF
v_call: TRBV5-1; j_call: TRBJ2-6; cdr3_aa: CATATGTGANVLTF
v_call: TRBV28; j_call: TRBJ2-1; cdr3_aa: CASSPRGNNEQFF
v_call: TRBV5-6; j_call: TRBJ2-1; cdr3_aa: CASSLFRAGGFVQFF
v_call: TRBV27; j_call: TRBJ1-2; cdr3_aa: CASSHRDLSRGYTF
v_call: TRBV14; j_call: TRBJ2-1; cdr3_aa: CASSQVGGTNYNEQFF
v_call: TRBV6-1; j_call: TRBJ1-1; cdr3_aa: CASSVLGLGAVNTEAFF
v_call: TRBV27; j_call: TRBJ2-1; cdr3_aa: CASSPGTAYNEQFF
v_call: TRBV28; j_call: TRBJ2-7; cdr3_aa: CASSFPGTGSYEQYF
v_call: TRBV7-2; j_call: TRBJ2-1; cdr3_aa: CASSLGPLLAGGYNEQFF
v_call: TRBV27; j_call: TRBJ1-5; cdr3_aa: CASTTFGQGGYQPQHF
v_call: TRBV14; j_call: TRBJ1-2; cdr3_aa: CASSHNRLDRFYGYTF
v_call: TRBV27; j_call: TRBJ2-5; cdr3_aa: CASSFAGPQETQYF
v_call: TRBV6-1; j_call: TRBJ1-2; cdr3_aa: CASSETGPYGYTF
v_call: TRBV4-2; j_call: TRBJ1-5; cdr3_aa: CASSQDPDSNQPQHF
v_call: TRBV5-1; j_call: TRBJ1-3; cdr3_aa: CASSLDGSGNTIYF
v_call: TRBV11-2; j_call: TRBJ2-1; cdr3_aa: CASSLSQRELNEQFF
v_call: TRBV5-1; j_call: TRBJ2-7; cdr3_aa: CASSLALQGHEQYF